This T cell receptor (beta chain) came from a study of OX40 agonist ivuxolimab in advanced cancers. Study-level information: Having had anti-PD-1, anti-PD-L1 or anti-CTLA-4 therapy before was allowed, and approximately 40% had some.

Sequencing used immunoSEQ multiplex PCR; TCRdb keeps in-frame clones, though not all of them. The top ten hold roughly 0.3% of the sample, which has some 97,000 clones, less than 95% seen once. CDR3 size: 13 residues. Unmatched junction bases numbered 6, after V lost 7 bases and J lost 5 bases. In germline, CDR1 is MNHNY, CDR2 SVGAGI (reference sequence). Turning to this clone: Its antigen is still unknown.

The investigators sampled blood at baseline, at cycle 4 day 1, and at cycle 7 day 1. Study-level results: Both CD4+ and CD8+ T cell populations in blood had undergone clonal expansion by week 6 at 0.1 to 3.0 mg/kg.

This rearrangement joins TRBV6-6 to TRBJ2-7; 9 nucleotides line up with TRBD1. This receptor was taken from an adult with an advanced solid tumor such as melanoma, head and neck, liver or kidney cancer. The material was CD4+ or CD8+ T cells sorted from blood, obtained in a trial of the OX40 agonist ivuxolimab. The CDR3 spells CASTGQGSHEQYF. CDR3 bases: TGTGCCAGCACGGGACAGGGTAGTCACGAGCAGTACTTC.